The 6 T cell receptor beta chains reported below all come from one sample, sequenced in a study of cytotoxic CD8 clonotypes in ibrutinib-treated CLL (dated by TCRdb to the early 2020s). Interpreted using the paper, the time point label stands for: 12 months on ibrutinib. Libraries came from the immunoSEQ multiplex PCR assay. The immuneACCESS repertoire file appears here via TCRdb, limited to in-frame rearrangements. These files lack a portion of the clones; in checked studies, under half of the deficit traces to unresolved V genes, and the cause of the others is not known. The sample table records about 63,000 clones; approximately 57% of these occur just once. The top ten clonotypes cover about 14% of the sample. The specimen was PBMCs, collected after 12 months of ibrutinib treatment. The receptors were sampled from a human donor with chronic lymphocytic leukemia.

In this sample, this clone turned up a few times. The chain joins TRBV7-2 to TRBJ1-1; D gene ambiguous. CDR3 size: 13 residues. Trimming pared 2 bases from V and 6 bases from J, leaving 10 bases between. The V gene's germline CDR1 is SGHTA and CDR2 FQGNSA. CDR3 amino acids: CASSLMWAAEAFF. Written as DNA, the CDR3 is TGTGCCAGCAGCTTAATGTGGGCAGCTGAAGCTTTCTTT.

This clone was counted a few times. The rearrangement joins TRBV6-1 to TRBJ2-1; D is perhaps TRBD2 (5 bases). Trimming removed 8 bases at V and 4 bases at J, with 9 bases between. Germline V gene sequence: CDR1 MNHNS, CDR2 SASEGT. The CDR3 runs 12 residues. CDR3 sequence reads: CASGSSYNEQFF. DNA of the CDR3: TGTGCCAGCGGGAGCAGTTACAATGAGCAGTTCTTC.

In its sample, this clone was seen many times. The chain has TRBV5-1 and TRBJ2-5; D not certain. Trimming took 2 bases from V and 5 from J, leaving 7 bases between them. The CDR3 loop spans 12 amino acids. Per germline, CDR1 SGHRS and CDR2 YFSETQ. CDR3 sequence (DNA): TGCGCCAGCAGCTTAGGGATGGAGACCCAGTACTTC. It encodes CASSLGMETQYF.

This clone was seen more than once but under ten times. The CDR3 here is CAWSGGLAYEQYF. The CDR3 DNA follows: TGTGCCTGGAGTGGGGGACTAGCGTACGAGCAGTACTTC. This sequence joins TRBV30 and TRBJ2-7, with 10 bases lining up with TRBD2. The CDR3 spans 13 residues. Germline-derived CDR1 and CDR2 are GTSNPN and SVGIG (reference sequence). After removal of 1 base from V and 4 bases from J, the junction contained 1 base not matched to a gene.

The CDR3 sequence is CASSFLTGINNEQFF. In nucleotides, the CDR3 is TGTGCCAGCAGCTTTTTGACAGGGATCAACAATGAGCAGTTCTTC. The chain uses TRBV7-2 and TRBJ2-1, with 7 bases matching TRBD1. The V and J ends lost 3 bases and 5 bases, in that order; junction bases with no gene match: 7. The CDR3 is 15 residues long. Germline loops: CDR1 SGHTA, CDR2 FQGNSA.

The J gene is TRBJ2-3, the V gene TRBV7-2; 7 bases are shared with TRBD1. CDR3 length: 16 residues. The ends lost 4 bases at V and 3 bases at J; junction bases unmatched: 10. The germline V gene has CDR1 SGHTA and CDR2 FQGNSA. CDR3 residues: CASSSPGQRGTDTQYF. CDR3 in DNA: TGTGCCAGCAGCTCTCCGGGACAGCGAGGGACAGATACGCAGTATTTT. Full variable domain (outside the CDR3, taken from reference TRBV7-2 and TRBJ2-3): GAGVSQSPSNKVTEKGKDVELRCDPISGHTALYWYRQSLGQGLEFLIYFQGNSAPDKSGLPSDRFSAERTGGSVSTLTIQRTQQEDSAVYLCASSSPGQRGTDTQYFGPGTRLTVL.